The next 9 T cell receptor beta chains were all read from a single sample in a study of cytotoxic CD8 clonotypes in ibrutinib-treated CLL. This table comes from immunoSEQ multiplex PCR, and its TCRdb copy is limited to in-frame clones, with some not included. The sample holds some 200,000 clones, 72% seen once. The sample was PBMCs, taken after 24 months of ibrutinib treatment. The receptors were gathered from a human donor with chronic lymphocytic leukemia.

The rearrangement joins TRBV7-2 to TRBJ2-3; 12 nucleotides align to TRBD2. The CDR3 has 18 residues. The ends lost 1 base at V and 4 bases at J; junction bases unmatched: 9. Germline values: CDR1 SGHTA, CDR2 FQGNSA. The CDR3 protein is CASSLVPSGRASPDTQYF. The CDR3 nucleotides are TGTGCCAGCAGCTTAGTTCCTAGCGGGAGGGCCTCGCCAGATACGCAGTATTTT.

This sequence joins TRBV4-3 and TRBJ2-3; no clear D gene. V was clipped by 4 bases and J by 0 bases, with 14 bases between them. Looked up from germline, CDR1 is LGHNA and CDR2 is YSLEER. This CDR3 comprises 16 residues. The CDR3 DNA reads TGCGCCAGCAGCCCCACAGCGTTTTTAAGCACAGATACGCAGTATTTT. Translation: CASSPTAFLSTDTQYF.

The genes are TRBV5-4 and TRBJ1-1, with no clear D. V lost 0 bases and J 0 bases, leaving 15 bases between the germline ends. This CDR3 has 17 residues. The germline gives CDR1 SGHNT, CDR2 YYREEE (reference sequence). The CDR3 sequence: CASSLGGRPYLNTEAFF. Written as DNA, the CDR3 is TGTGCCAGCAGCTTGGGTGGAAGGCCCTACCTGAACACTGAAGCTTTCTTT.

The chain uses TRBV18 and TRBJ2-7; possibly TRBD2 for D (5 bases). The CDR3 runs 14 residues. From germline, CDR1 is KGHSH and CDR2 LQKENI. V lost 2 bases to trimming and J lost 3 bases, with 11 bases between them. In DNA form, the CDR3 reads TGTGCCAGCTCACCAGGAGGATTCAACTACGAGCAGTACTTC. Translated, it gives CASSPGGFNYEQYF. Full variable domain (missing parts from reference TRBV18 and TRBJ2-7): NAGVMQNPRHLVRRRGQEARLRCSPMKGHSHVYWYRQLPEEGLKFMVYLQKENIIDESGMPKERFSAEFPKEGPSILRIQQVVRGDSAAYFCASSPGGFNYEQYFGPGTRLTVT.

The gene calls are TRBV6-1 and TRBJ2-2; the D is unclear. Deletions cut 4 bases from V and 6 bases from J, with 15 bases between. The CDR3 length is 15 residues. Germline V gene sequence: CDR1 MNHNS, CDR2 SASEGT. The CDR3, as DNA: TGTGCCAGCAGTGTCGGTCCCATCGGCGCCGGGGAGCTGTTTTTT. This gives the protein CASSVGPIGAGELFF.

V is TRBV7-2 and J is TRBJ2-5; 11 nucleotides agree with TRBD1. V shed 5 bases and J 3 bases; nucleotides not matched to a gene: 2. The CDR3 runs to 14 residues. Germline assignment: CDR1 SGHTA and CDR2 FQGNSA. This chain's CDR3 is CASSTGQGEETQYF. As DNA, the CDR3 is TGTGCCAGCAGCACGGGACAGGGGGAAGAGACCCAGTACTTC. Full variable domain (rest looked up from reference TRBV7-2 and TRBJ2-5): GAGVSQSPSNKVTEKGKDVELRCDPISGHTALYWYRQSLGQGLEFLIYFQGNSAPDKSGLPSDRFSAERTGGSVSTLTIQRTQQEDSAVYLCASSTGQGEETQYFGPGTRLLVL.

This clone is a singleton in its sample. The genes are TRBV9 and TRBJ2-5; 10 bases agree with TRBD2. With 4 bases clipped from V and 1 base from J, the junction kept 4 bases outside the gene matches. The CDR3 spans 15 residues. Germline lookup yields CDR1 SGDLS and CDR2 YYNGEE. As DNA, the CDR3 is TGTGCCAGCAGCTTAAGGACTAGCGGCCAAGAGACCCAGTACTTC. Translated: CASSLRTSGQETQYF.

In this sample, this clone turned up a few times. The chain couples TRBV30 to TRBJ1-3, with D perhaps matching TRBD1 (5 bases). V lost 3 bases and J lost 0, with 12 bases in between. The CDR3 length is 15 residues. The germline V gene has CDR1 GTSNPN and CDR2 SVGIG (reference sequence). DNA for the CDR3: TGTGCCTGGAGCGCCGGGGGTCGCTCTGGAAACACCATATATTTT. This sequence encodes CAWSAGGRSGNTIYF.

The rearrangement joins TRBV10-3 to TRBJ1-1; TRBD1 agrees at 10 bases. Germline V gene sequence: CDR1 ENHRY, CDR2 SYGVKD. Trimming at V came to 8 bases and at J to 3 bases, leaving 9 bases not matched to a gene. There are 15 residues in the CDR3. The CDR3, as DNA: TGTGCCATCTCACGGGAGGGACAGGGGTACACTGAAGCTTTCTTT. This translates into CAISREGQGYTEAFF.